This T cell receptor beta chain was sequenced for a study of tumor-infiltrating lymphocytes in primary liver carcinoma. Overall study context: Both sexes were represented among patients, who were 30 to 69 years old.

This clonotype was recorded a few times. Germline loops: CDR1 SGHVS, CDR2 FQNEAQ. The trim removed 1 base at V and 2 bases at J, leaving 4 bases unmatched. The CDR3 extends over 16 amino acids. Starting material of roughly 0.45 ug total RNA yielded TCR beta cDNA via a constant-region primer. Three rounds of nested multiplex PCR with slightly modified ARM-PCR produced TCR beta libraries. The two initial PCR rounds, nine to eleven cycles each, used TRBV1-TRBV30 forward and C-beta reverse primers. TCRdb reanalysed the multiplex PCR reads using MiXCR and keeps one entry per CDR3 protein. Of about 330,000 distinct CDR3 sequences listed, 65% are singletons. In addition to blood RNA drawn from unsorted whole blood, germline DNA was extracted.

Sequencing was done on a sample of peripheral blood. This TCR derives from a man aged 40-49 years with primary liver carcinoma and hepatitis B virus infection. This chain connects TRBV7-8 to TRBJ2-7, with 11 bases aligning to TRBD2. CDR3: CASSLGLAGLTYEQYF. CDR3 in DNA: TGTGCCAGCAGCTTAGGACTAGCGGGGCTGACCTACGAGCAGTACTTC.